These 4 T cell receptor beta chains came from one sample sequenced in a study of blood T cell repertoires in COVID-19. Profiled with immunoSEQ multiplex PCR; TCRdb holds only in-frame clones, not every one. The table records about 160,000 clones, 79% of them present only once. Input material: peripheral blood. These receptors were collected from a woman aged 55-69 years with COVID-19, enrolled during active disease.

The V call is TRBV4-2, the J call TRBJ1-3; tentatively, D is TRBD1 (5 bases). This CDR3 spans 16 amino acids. In germline, CDR1 is LGHNA, CDR2 YNFKEQ. V gave up 4 bases and J gave up 1 base, with 14 bases separating them. The CDR3 spells CASSPRVGTSGNTIYF. DNA of the CDR3: TGTGCCAGCAGCCCCCGTGTAGGGACTTCTGGAAACACCATATATTTT.

This chain joins TRBV14 and TRBJ1-1, with a possible D match to TRBD1 (5 bases). The CDR3 loop spans 16 amino acids. Trimming took 0 bases from V and 3 from J, leaving 14 bases between them. CDR1 SGHDN and CDR2 FVKESK come from the germline V gene. The CDR3 region is CASSQDRRQLDTEAFF. For the CDR3, the DNA is TGTGCCAGCAGCCAAGATAGGCGACAGCTGGACACTGAAGCTTTCTTT. The variable domain in full, with the rest retrieved from reference TRBV14 and TRBJ1-1, is EAGVTQFPSHSVIEKGQTVTLRCDPISGHDNLYWYRRVMGKEIKFLLHFVKESKQDESGMPNNRFLAERTGGTYSTLKVQPAELEDSGVYFCASSQDRRQLDTEAFFGQGTRLTVV.

The chain couples TRBV19 to TRBJ1-5; D gene uncertain. This CDR3 is built from 14 residues. V was trimmed by 5 bases and J by 2 bases, leaving 10 bases between them. CDR1 and CDR2 (germline): LNHDA, SQIVND (reference sequence). The CDR3 sequence is CASSLYTGNQPQHF. In DNA, the CDR3 is TGTGCCAGTAGTTTGTATACAGGCAATCAGCCCCAGCATTTT.

This CDR3 is CASRGRDSGNTIYF. The CDR3 region has the DNA TGCGCCAGCAGGGGCAGAGACTCTGGAAACACCATATATTTT. The chain couples TRBV10-2 to TRBJ1-3; D unresolved. The CDR3 has 14 amino acids. V shed 6 bases and J shed 0 bases, with 9 bases lying between them. In germline, CDR1 is WSHSY, CDR2 SAAADI.